This T cell receptor (beta chain) is from a study of shared clonotypes between healthy human individuals (dated by TCRdb to the early 2020s). Looking at the study overall: The cohort included three men and two women between 18 and 49 years of age. Per donor, three plates each were used for CD4 naive and CD4 memory, two for CD8 naive, and one for CD8 memory. Blood TCR repertoires of five healthy adults were deeply sequenced to estimate repertoire size and the extent of clonotype sharing between individuals. To increase sequencing depth and limit assay-specific biases, different laboratories used diverse techniques to prepare libraries and sequence TCR repertoires. Between about 0.8 and 9.5 billion PBMCs per donor were obtained by leukapheresis. Overall study results and their limits: Because the study included a small number of donors, the genetic and exposure-history diversity represented was limited. Naive subsets generally had larger estimated clonotype richness than memory subsets. Across a handful of donors, around 5% of naive CD4, roughly 3.3% of naive CD8, 2% to 2.5% of memory CD4, and under 0.45% of memory CD8 clonotypes were shared. Pairwise subsampling led to the expectation that sequencing depth would affect the degree of clonotype sharing among donors. Rarefaction of sorted-subset datasets indicated incomplete sequencing despite the large sequencing depth. Higher generation probabilities were observed for clonotypes shared by all four sorted-subset donors than for non-shared clonotypes. Sampling was restricted to blood, and TCR repertoires in tissue are likely to differ from TCR repertoires in blood.

TCR CDR3 regions were amplified from genomic DNA by multiplex PCR using the deep immunoSEQ assay. Extracted genomic DNA from each cell subset was distributed evenly across all wells of several immunoSEQ 96-well plates, and each plate was treated as a replicate. For sorted subsets, approximately 190 ng of genomic DNA, equivalent to around 30,000 T cell genomes, went into each replicate PCR. Purified libraries were measured with a Qubit 3.0 fluorometer, size-checked on a Bioanalyzer 2100, and measured again with the KAPA Library Quantification kit. Every immunoSEQ 96-well plate was sequenced on a dedicated single-read 150-cycle Illumina NextSeq 550 flow cell. In the original analysis: Because the immunoSEQ output held only junctional sequences and lacked quality scores, the filtering could not match the filtering applied to full-length reads. To assign V/J genes and CDR3, sequences were annotated against IMGT germline references using PyIR, a Python wrapper for IgBLAST v1.9. Reads with weak V/J assignments (E-value above 1e-6), missing CDR3, stop codons, out-of-frame junctions, or ambiguous translated residues were removed. A V3J clonotype was defined by an identical inferred V gene, J gene, and CDR3 amino acid sequence. To compute the percentage overlap between repertoires, the number of shared unique clonotypes was divided by the size of the smaller repertoire. Richness of each repertoire was evaluated using RTK rarefaction, the Chao1 estimator, and Recon v2.1 estimates of unobserved clonotypes. For all TCRbeta clonotypes obtained by the gDNA method from a few donors, generation probabilities were computed with OLGA. Imported from immuneACCESS, the table was reduced by TCRdb to in-frame sequences with V and J called. These copies leave out some clones; in studies compared against another copy, an unresolved V gene accounts for under half, and the cause of the remainder is not known. V and J calls and clone size come straight from that table; D and trimming were deduced from the DNA. Across this sample there are about 750,000 clones, with 85% to 95% seen only once. The ten largest clones take up about 25% of the sample.

For this clone: It has no known antigen specificity. One base away there is no much larger clone; base qualities are not given.

V is shortened by 5 bases, J by 0 bases, and the region joining them spans 14 bases. Inclusive of the bounding cysteine and phenylalanine, the CDR3 is 15 residues long. Only the CDR3 portion is preserved as DNA: 45 bases, with reading frame beginning at the first base. CDR1 and CDR2 were assigned from the germline V gene (reference sequence) as SEHNR and FQNEAQ. CD8 naive samples were CD45RO-negative cells positively selected for CCR7, giving a CD45RA+CCR7+ population that excluded TemRA cells. The donors were healthy, HIV-negative adults who had no recently reported acute infections or vaccinations. Every donor was a Caucasian adult living in Nashville, Tennessee, USA. After blood collection by leukapheresis, PBMCs were isolated using Ficoll-Histopaque density gradient centrifugation and then cryopreserved in the vapor phase of liquid nitrogen. Purity and quantity of every magnetically sorted T cell population were checked by analytical flow cytometry. Genomic DNA was isolated from each sorted fraction and quantified by UV absorbance on a Nanodrop 2000c.

This TCR was recovered from a man aged 30-40 years in good health. In this chain, TRBV7-9 is recombined with TRBJ2-7, and the D gene may be TRBD2, 6 bases matching. Sequenced sample: naive CD8+ T cells sorted from blood. The sample's cell subset or site, from its label and the paper: CD45RA+CCR7+. The DNA sequence reads TGTGCCAGCAGCCAGGGACTCTCGAACTCCTACGAGCAGTACTTC. This encodes CASSQGLSNSYEQYF.